Listed here is a single T cell receptor beta chain. These data belong to a study of lymphopenia after photon versus proton radiotherapy. Data came from immunoSEQ multiplex PCR; TCRdb stores just in-frame clones and leaves some out. The sample consists of some 76,000 clones, 80% to 95% of them appearing once. This CDR3 region has 16 residues. J lost 1 base, V lost 5 bases, and 8 bases had no gene match. The germline gives CDR1 MNHEY, CDR2 SMNVEV (reference sequence). The sequencing used peripheral blood, collected from a patient treated with photon-based radiotherapy. The sequence came from a woman aged 40-49 years with cholangiocarcinoma. The chain employs TRBV27 and TRBJ2-3, with 8 bases lining up with TRBD2. The CDR3 bases are TGTGCCAGCAGTCCCCTTCGTAGCGGGGGCACAGATACGCAGTATTTT. This translates into CASSPLRSGGTDTQYF.